The TCR beta chain under discussion was sequenced for a study of T-cell reconstitution after alpha-beta-depleted transplantation in children. Unique molecular identifiers were used to barcode this TCRbeta library. Each CDR3 protein is one row after TCRdb ran MiXCR on the PCR reads. The sample has approximately 520,000 distinct CDR3 sequences, roughly 11% seen once; the top ten hold 14%. This clonotype appeared a few times. The receptor was isolated from a female patient between 2 and 15 years old who had a stem cell transplant for aplastic anemia, so the T cells may come from the graft donor. Here the sequenced sample was PBMCs, mostly from graft donor cells, taken 180 days after TCRalphabeta/CD19-depleted stem cell transplant.

DNA for the CDR3: TGTGCCAGCAGCCGACGTTTGTCAGGGGCAGATACGCAGTATTTT. Protein product: CASSRRLSGADTQYF. The chain employs TRBV7-2 and TRBJ2-3; perhaps TRBD1 as D (6 bases). This CDR3 is built from 15 residues. CDR1 and CDR2 (germline): SGHTA, FQGNSA. Trimming stripped 5 bases from V and 4 bases from J, with 16 bases between.